Listed below are T cell receptor beta chains from one sample, sequenced in a study of OX40 agonist ivuxolimab in advanced cancers. Only in-frame clones appear in the TCRdb table, and some are missing; sequencing was by immunoSEQ multiplex PCR. The data hold tens of thousands of clones, with about 79% observed a single time. The starting material was CD4+ or CD8+ T cells sorted from blood, obtained in a trial of the OX40 agonist ivuxolimab. The receptors stem from an adult with an advanced solid tumor such as melanoma, head and neck, liver or kidney cancer. CDR3s include the opening cysteine and the closing phenylalanine or tryptophan. The D gene is left open where the match is weak.

j_gene	d_gene	v_gene	CDR3nt	CDR3aa
TRBJ1-5	-	TRBV23-1	TGCGCCAGCAGTCACGACAGACTCCGTCGCTCAAATCAGCCCCAGCATTTT	CASSHDRLRRSNQPQHF
TRBJ1-6	TRBD1	TRBV4-1	TGCGCCAGCAGCCGGGACAGGGGTGATTCACCCCTCCACTTT	CASSRDRGDSPLHF
TRBJ2-1	TRBD2	TRBV19	TGTGCCAGTAGTTCCCCCGGGCTAGCGGGCGGCGATGAGCAGTTCTTC	CASSSPGLAGGDEQFF
TRBJ2-2	-	TRBV29-1	TGCAGCGTTGTCTTCAGCCCGAACACCGGGGAGCTGTTTTTT	CSVVFSPNTGELFF
TRBJ1-3	-	TRBV11-1	TGTGCCAGCAGCTCTAAAGTCGCCGGGACAATCGAATCTGGAAACACCATATATTTT	CASSSKVAGTIESGNTIYF
TRBJ2-5	-	TRBV7-9	TGTGCCAGCAGACCAAGTTCATTCCAAGAGACCCAGTACTTC	CASRPSSFQETQYF
TRBJ1-4	TRBD1	TRBV18	TGTGCCAGCTCACCCCAGACAGGGACGGGACCTAATGAAAAACTGTTTTTT	CASSPQTGTGPNEKLFF
TRBJ2-5	-	TRBV5-6	TGTGCCAGCAGCTTGTTAGGGCTGGCGGAGACCCAGTACTTC	CASSLLGLAETQYF
TRBJ2-1	TRBD2	TRBV28	TGTGCCAACCAAGAAGCGGGAGTGTCCAATGAGCAGTTCTTC	CANQEAGVSNEQFF
TRBJ2-1	-	TRBV7-6	TGTGCCAGCAGTTCTACCTCCTACCTGGATGAGCAGTTCTTC	CASSSTSYLDEQFF
TRBJ2-2	-	TRBV27	TGTGCCAGCAGTTTAAGTTATAACACCGGGGAGCTGTTTTTT	CASSLSYNTGELFF
TRBJ2-3	-	TRBV7-3	TGTGCCAGCAGCTTAGTACCGGGGGGCAGGCTCGGTAGGAAGGGCACAGATACGCAGTATTTT	CASSLVPGGRLGRKGTDTQYF
TRBJ2-1	-	TRBV6-1	TGTGCCAGCACGAGGACTAATGAGCAGTTCTTC	CASTRTNEQFF
TRBJ2-7	-	TRBV7-8	TGTGCCAGCAGCTTAGATTTGGTTACCTACGAGCAGTACTTC	CASSLDLVTYEQYF
TRBJ2-7	TRBD1	TRBV18	TGTGCCAGCTCACCAGTCGACGGGACAGGGTTTTCAGAGCAGTACTTC	CASSPVDGTGFSEQYF